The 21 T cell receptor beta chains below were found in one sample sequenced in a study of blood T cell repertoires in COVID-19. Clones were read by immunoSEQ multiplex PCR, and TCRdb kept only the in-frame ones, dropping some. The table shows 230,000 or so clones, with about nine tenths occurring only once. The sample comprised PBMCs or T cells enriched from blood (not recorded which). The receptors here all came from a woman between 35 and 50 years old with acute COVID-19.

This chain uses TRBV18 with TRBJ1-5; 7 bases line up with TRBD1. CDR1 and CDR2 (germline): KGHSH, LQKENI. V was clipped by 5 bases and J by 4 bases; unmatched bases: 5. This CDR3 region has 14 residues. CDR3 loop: CASSGGTENQPQHF. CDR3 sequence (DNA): TGTGCCAGCTCAGGAGGGACAGAAAATCAGCCCCAGCATTTT.

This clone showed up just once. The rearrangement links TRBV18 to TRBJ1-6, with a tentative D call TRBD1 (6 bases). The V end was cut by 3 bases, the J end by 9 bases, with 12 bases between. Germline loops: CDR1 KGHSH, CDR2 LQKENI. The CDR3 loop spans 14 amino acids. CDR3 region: CASSPGGLFSPLHF. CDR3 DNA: TGTGCCAGCTCACCGGGGGGGCTATTTTCACCCCTCCACTTT.

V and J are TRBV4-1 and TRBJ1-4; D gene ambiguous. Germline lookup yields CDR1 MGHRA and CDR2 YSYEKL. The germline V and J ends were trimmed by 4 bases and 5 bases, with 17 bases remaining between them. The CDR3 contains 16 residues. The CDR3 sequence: CASSPWSGNSNEKLFF. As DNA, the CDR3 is TGCGCCAGCAGCCCATGGAGCGGCAACTCAAATGAAAAACTGTTTTTT.

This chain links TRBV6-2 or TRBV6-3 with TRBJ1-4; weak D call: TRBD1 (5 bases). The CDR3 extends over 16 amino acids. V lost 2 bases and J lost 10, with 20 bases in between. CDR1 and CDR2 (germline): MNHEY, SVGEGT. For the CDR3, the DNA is TGTGCCAGCAGTTACGGAGGGGCCGGGTTGGACGGAAAACTGTTTTTT. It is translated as CASSYGGAGLDGKLFF.

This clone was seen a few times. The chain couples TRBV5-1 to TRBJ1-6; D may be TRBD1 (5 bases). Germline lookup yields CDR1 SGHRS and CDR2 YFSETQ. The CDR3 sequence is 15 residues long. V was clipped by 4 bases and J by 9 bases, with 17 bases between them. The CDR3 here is CASSTDGQGGSPLHF. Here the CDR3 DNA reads TGCGCCAGCAGCACGGACGGGCAGGGCGGTTCACCCCTCCACTTT.

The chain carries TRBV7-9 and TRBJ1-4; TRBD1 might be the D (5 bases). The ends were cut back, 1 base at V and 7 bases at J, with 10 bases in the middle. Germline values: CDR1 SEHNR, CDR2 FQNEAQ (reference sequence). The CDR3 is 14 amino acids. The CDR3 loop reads CASSLGGEREKLFF. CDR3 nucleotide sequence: TGTGCCAGCAGCTTAGGGGGCGAACGTGAAAAACTGTTTTTT.

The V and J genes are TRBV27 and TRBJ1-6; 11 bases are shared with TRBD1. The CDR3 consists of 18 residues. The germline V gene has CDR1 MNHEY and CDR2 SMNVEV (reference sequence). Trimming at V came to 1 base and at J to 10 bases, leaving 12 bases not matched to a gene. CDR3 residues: CASSLLWDRGFGRSPLHF. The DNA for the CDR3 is TGTGCCAGCAGTTTATTATGGGACAGGGGGTTTGGTCGGTCACCCCTCCACTTT.

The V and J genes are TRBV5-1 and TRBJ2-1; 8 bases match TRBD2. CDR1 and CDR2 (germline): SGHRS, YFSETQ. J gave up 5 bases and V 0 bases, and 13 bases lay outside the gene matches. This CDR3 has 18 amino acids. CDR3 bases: TGCGCCAGCAGCTTGGAGGCTAGCGGGTCTATGGACGACAATGAGCAGTTCTTC. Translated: CASSLEASGSMDDNEQFF.

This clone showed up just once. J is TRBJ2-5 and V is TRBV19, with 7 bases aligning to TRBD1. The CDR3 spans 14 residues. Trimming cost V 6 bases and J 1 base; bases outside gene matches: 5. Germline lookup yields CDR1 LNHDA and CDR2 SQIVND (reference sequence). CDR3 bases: TGTGCCAGTAGCCATCAGGGGGTCCAAGAGACCCAGTACTTC. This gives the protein CASSHQGVQETQYF.

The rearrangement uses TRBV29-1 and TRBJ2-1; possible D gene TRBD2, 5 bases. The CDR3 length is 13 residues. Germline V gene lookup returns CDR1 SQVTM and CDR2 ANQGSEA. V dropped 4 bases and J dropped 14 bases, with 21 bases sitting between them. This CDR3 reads CSVAPISREFEFF. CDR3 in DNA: TGCAGCGTTGCGCCCATTTCGAGGGAGTTCGAGTTCTTC.

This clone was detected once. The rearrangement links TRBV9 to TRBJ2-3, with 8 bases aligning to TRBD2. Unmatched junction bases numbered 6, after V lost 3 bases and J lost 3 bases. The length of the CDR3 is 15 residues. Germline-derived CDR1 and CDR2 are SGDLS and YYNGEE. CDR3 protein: CASSATGGRTDTQYF. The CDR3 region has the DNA TGTGCCAGCAGCGCAACGGGGGGGCGTACAGATACGCAGTATTTT.

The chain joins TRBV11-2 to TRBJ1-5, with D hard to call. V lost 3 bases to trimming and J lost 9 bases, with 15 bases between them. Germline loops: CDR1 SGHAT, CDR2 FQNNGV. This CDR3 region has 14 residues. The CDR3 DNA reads TGTGCCAGCAGCTTTGGTTCCGAGGGTTGGCCCCAGCATTTT. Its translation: CASSFGSEGWPQHF.

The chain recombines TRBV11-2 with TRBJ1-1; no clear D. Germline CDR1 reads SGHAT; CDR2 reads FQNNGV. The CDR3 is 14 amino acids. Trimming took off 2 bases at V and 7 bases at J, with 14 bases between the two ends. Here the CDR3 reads CASSLLRWEGEAFF. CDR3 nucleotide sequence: TGTGCCAGCAGCTTATTAAGGTGGGAGGGTGAAGCTTTCTTT.

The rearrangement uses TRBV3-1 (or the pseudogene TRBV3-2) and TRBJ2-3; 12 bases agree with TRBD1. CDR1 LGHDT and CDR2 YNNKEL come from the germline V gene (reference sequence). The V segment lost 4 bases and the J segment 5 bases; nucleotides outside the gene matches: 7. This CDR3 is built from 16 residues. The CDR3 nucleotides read TGTGCCAGCAGCCCGGGCTGGGACAGGGGGCAAGATACGCAGTATTTT. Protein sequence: CASSPGWDRGQDTQYF.

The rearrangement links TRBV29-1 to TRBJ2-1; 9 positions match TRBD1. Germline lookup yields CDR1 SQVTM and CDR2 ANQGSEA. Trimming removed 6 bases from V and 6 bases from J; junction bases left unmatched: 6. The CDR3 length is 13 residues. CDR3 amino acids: CSVRGGQGNEQFF. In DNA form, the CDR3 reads TGCAGCGTCAGGGGGGGACAGGGCAATGAGCAGTTCTTC.

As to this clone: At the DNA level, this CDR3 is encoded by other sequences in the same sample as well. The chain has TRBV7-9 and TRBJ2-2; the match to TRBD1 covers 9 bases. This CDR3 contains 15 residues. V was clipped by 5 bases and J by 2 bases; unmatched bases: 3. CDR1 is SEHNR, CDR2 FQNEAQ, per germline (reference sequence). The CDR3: CASSPTGGNTGELFF. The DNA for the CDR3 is TGTGCCAGCAGCCCAACAGGGGGCAACACCGGGGAGCTGTTTTTT.

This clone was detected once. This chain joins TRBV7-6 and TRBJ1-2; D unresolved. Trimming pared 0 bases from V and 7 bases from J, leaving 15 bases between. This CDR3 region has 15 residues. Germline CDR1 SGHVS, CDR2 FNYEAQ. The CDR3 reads CASSLAAGGGSGYTF. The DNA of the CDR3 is TGTGCCAGCAGCTTAGCAGCGGGCGGAGGGAGTGGCTACACCTTC. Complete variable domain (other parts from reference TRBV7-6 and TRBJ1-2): GAGVSQSPRYKVTKRGQDVALRCDPISGHVSLYWYRQALGQGPEFLTYFNYEAQQDKSGLPNDRFSAERPEGSISTLTIQRTEQRDSAMYRCASSLAAGGGSGYTFGSGTRLTVV.

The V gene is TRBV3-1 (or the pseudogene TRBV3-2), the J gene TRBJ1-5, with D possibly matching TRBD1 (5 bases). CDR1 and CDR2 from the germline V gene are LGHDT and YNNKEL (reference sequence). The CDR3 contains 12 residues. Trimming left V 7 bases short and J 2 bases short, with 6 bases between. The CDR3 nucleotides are TGTGCCAGCAAGGGGTGCAATCAGCCCCAGCATTTT. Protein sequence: CASKGCNQPQHF.

The CDR3 reads CASSWRDHRSSQVFF. CDR3 coding DNA: TGTGCCAGCAGTTGGAGGGACCATCGATCTAGTCAAGTGTTCTTC. V and J are TRBV7-9 and TRBJ2-1; D perhaps matches TRBD2 (6 bases). The length of the CDR3 is 15 residues. V was pared by 6 bases and J by 15 bases, with 27 bases between. The germline V gene encodes CDR1 SEHNR and CDR2 FQNEAQ (reference sequence).

CDR3: CASSLSQGLSYNEQFF. The CDR3 DNA reads as TGTGCCAGCAGCTTATCCCAGGGCCTCTCCTACAATGAGCAGTTCTTC. V is TRBV7-9 and J is TRBJ2-1, with D perhaps TRBD1 (5 bases). Germline V gene sequence: CDR1 SEHNR, CDR2 FQNEAQ (reference sequence). The CDR3 extends over 16 amino acids. Trimming left V 2 bases short and J 0 bases short, with 11 bases between.

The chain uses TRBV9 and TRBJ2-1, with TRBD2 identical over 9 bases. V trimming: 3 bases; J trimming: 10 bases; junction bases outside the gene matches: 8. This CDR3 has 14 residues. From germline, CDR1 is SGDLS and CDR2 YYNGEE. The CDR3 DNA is TGTGCCAGCAGCGCCTTAGCGGGGGTCAAGGAGCAGTTCTTC. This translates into CASSALAGVKEQFF.